The 31 T cell receptor beta chains given below trace back to one sample, sequenced in a study of T-cell memory formation after mild COVID-19. Each CDR3 protein is one row after TCRdb ran MiXCR on the 5' RACE reads. The repertoire holds 200,000 to 250,000 distinct CDR3 sequences, with less than 20% as singletons. Sequencing was done on a sample of PBMCs or a T cell subset sorted from them (not recorded which). The source of these receptors is a man aged 18 to 29 who had mild COVID-19 (a few samples of this study predate the infection). Cell type and time point are not known.

The chain has TRBV5-1 and TRBJ1-2; D gene unclear. Germline V CDR1 and CDR2: SGHRS, YFSETQ. V lost 7 bases to trimming and J lost 0 bases, with 7 bases between them. The CDR3 totals 12 residues. The CDR3 bases are TGCGCCAGCGGCACGACTAACTATGGCTACACCTTC. Translated: CASGTTNYGYTF.

This clonotype was found a few times. The V and J genes are TRBV30 and TRBJ1-2, with D possibly being TRBD1 (5 bases). This CDR3 is built from 12 residues. Germline V gene data show CDR1 as GTSNPN and CDR2 as SVGIG (reference sequence). Trimming cost V 5 bases and J 4 bases, with 11 bases left between them. The CDR3 sequence is CAWAGTGYGYTF. CDR3 nucleotide sequence: TGTGCCTGGGCGGGGACTGGCTATGGCTACACCTTC.

This clonotype was seen a few times. The chain employs TRBV7-3 and TRBJ1-1; D remains ambiguous. V lost 5 bases and J 4 bases, leaving 14 bases between the germline ends. The CDR3 totals 14 residues. The germline V gene has CDR1 SGHTA and CDR2 FQGTGA. CDR3 sequence reads: CASSPVGFGTEAFF. In DNA form, the CDR3 reads TGTGCCAGCAGCCCAGTGGGGTTTGGCACTGAAGCTTTCTTT.

CDR3 DNA: TGTGCCACCTCACGGGGGCAGGGTGAGCAGTTCTTC. This translates into CATSRGQGEQFF. This chain links TRBV7-3 with TRBJ2-1; D is tentatively TRBD1 or TRBD2 (6 bases each). The V end lost 10 bases, the J end lost 9 bases, and 16 bases lay between the germline ends. Germline CDR1 SGHTA, CDR2 FQGTGA. This CDR3 is built from 12 residues.

The chain employs TRBV7-3 and TRBJ2-1, with a possible D match to TRBD2 (6 bases). The CDR3 totals 15 residues. Germline CDR1 is SGHTA and CDR2 is FQGTGA. V lost 3 bases, J lost 7 bases, and 16 bases lay in between. Here the CDR3 DNA reads TGTGCCAGCAGCTTTGGCGGGGTCCTGGGGAATGAGCAGTTCTTC. Translating it yields CASSFGGVLGNEQFF.

In this sample, this clonotype turned up a few times. The rearrangement joins TRBV7-2 to TRBJ1-2, with no clear D. Germline V gene data show CDR1 as SGHTA and CDR2 as FQGNSA. The CDR3 is 13 amino acids. Trimming pared 3 bases from V and 4 bases from J, leaving 9 bases between. The CDR3 spells CASSLGRPYGYTF. CDR3 bases: TGTGCCAGCAGCTTGGGGAGACCCTATGGCTACACCTTC.

This clonotype has only a few counts. The rearrangement joins TRBV5-1 to TRBJ2-7; 7 bases fit TRBD1. The CDR3 is 13 amino acids. From germline, CDR1 is SGHRS and CDR2 YFSETQ. Trimming cost V 3 bases and J 7 bases; bases outside gene matches: 7. The CDR3 spells CASSSQGVGEQYV. The CDR3 region has the DNA TGCGCCAGCAGCTCCCAGGGGGTGGGAGAGCAGTACGTC.

The chain uses TRBV18 and TRBJ2-3; D is perhaps TRBD1 (5 bases). The CDR3 sequence is 14 residues long. Germline loops: CDR1 KGHSH, CDR2 LQKENI. Trimming took off 6 bases at V and 5 bases at J, with 15 bases between the two ends. The chain's CDR3 is CASSLGVSGDTQYF. The DNA of the CDR3 is TGTGCCAGCTCGCTAGGGGTGTCTGGAGATACGCAGTATTTT.

This clonotype has just a few counts. The chain links TRBV27 to TRBJ1-4, with TRBD1 as a possible D gene (6 bases). The germline CDR1 and CDR2 sequences are MNHEY and SMNVEV (reference sequence). The CDR3 has 15 residues. V dropped 8 bases and J dropped 1 base, with 14 bases sitting between them. The CDR3 region has the DNA TGTGCCAGCGGAGCCTTAGGGGGAACTAATGAAAAACTGTTTTTT. Amino acid sequence: CASGALGGTNEKLFF.

The chain carries TRBV6-2 or TRBV6-3 and TRBJ1-2; no firm D call. Per the germline V gene, CDR1 is MNHEY and CDR2 is SVGEGT. This CDR3 region has 11 residues. V lost 6 bases and J lost 8, with 10 bases in between. The DNA of the CDR3 is TGTGCCAGCAGCATCTCTCAGGGCTACACCTTC. Amino acids: CASSISQGYTF.

This clonotype was seen a few times. The chain uses TRBV7-2 and TRBJ1-2; no definite D call. The V and J ends lost 5 bases and 2 bases respectively, with 15 bases between them. There are 15 residues in the CDR3. CDR1 SGHTA and CDR2 FQGNSA come from the germline V gene. CDR3 sequence reads: CASSPYLGLNYGYTF. The DNA for the CDR3 is TGTGCCAGCAGCCCTTATTTGGGTCTCAACTATGGCTACACCTTC.

This sequence joins TRBV5-1 and TRBJ1-6; TRBD1 might be the D (6 bases). Germline values: CDR1 SGHRS, CDR2 YFSETQ. V shed 0 bases and J shed 7 bases, with 11 bases lying between them. This CDR3 contains 15 residues. The CDR3 loop is CASSLEGGPNSPLHF. Here the CDR3 DNA reads TGCGCCAGCAGCTTGGAAGGGGGGCCGAATTCACCCCTCCACTTT.

The chain employs TRBV27 and TRBJ1-2, with TRBD1 as a possible D gene (5 bases). The CDR3 runs to 14 residues. Deletions cut 5 bases from V and 8 bases from J, with 18 bases between. CDR1 is MNHEY, CDR2 SMNVEV, per germline (reference sequence). The CDR3 protein is CASSVGGPWDGYTF. CDR3 DNA sequence: TGTGCCAGCAGTGTTGGAGGACCCTGGGACGGCTACACCTTC.

This clonotype was seen only a few times. This chain uses TRBV12-3 or TRBV12-4 with TRBJ2-7, with 9 bases fitting TRBD1. Unmatched junction bases numbered 3, after V lost 3 bases and J lost 3 bases. The CDR3 extends over 14 amino acids. In DNA, the CDR3 is TGTGCCAGCAGTTTTTCGGGACAGGGCTACGAGCAGTACTTC. It codes for CASSFSGQGYEQYF.

This chain links TRBV7-2 with TRBJ1-1; TRBD1 might be the D (6 bases). This CDR3 region has 15 residues. V was trimmed by 2 bases and J by 3 bases, leaving 13 bases between them. Germline V gene sequence: CDR1 SGHTA, CDR2 FQGNSA. CDR3 protein: CASSLSGAGDTEAFF. The CDR3 nucleotides read TGTGCCAGCAGCTTATCGGGGGCCGGGGACACTGAAGCTTTCTTT.

CDR3 loop: CASSLGDRARETQYF. In DNA, the CDR3 is TGCGCCAGCAGCCTGGGGGACAGGGCTCGAGAGACCCAGTACTTC. The rearrangement joins TRBV5-1 to TRBJ2-5, with TRBD1 matching over 9 bases. In germline, CDR1 is SGHRS, CDR2 YFSETQ. The V segment lost 4 bases and the J segment 4 bases; nucleotides outside the gene matches: 8. The length of the CDR3 is 15 residues.

This clonotype was seen a few times. The V gene is TRBV4-3, the J gene TRBJ1-2; D is ambiguous. The germline V gene encodes CDR1 LGHNA and CDR2 YSLEER. Trimming removed 1 base from V and 4 bases from J, with 13 bases in between. The CDR3 is made up of 15 amino acids. In nucleotides, the CDR3 is TGCGCCAGCAGCCAAGGGGGAGGTGACCGCTATGGCTACACCTTC. Its translation: CASSQGGGDRYGYTF.

This clonotype showed up many times. The chain recombines TRBV5-1 with TRBJ1-1, with D unclear. Germline V gene lookup returns CDR1 SGHRS and CDR2 YFSETQ. The CDR3 extends over 12 amino acids. Trimming shortened V by 4 bases and J by 7 bases, and 11 bases separated the two germline ends. CDR3 protein: CASSPPGREAFF. As DNA, the CDR3 is TGCGCCAGCAGCCCCCCGGGCCGTGAAGCTTTCTTT.

The chain employs TRBV28 and TRBJ1-2; the D gene is possibly TRBD1 (5 bases). The CDR3 spans 10 residues. The germline CDR1 and CDR2 sequences are MDHEN and SYDVKM. The germline V and J ends were trimmed by 6 bases and 6 bases, with 5 bases remaining between them. CDR3: CASSRDGYTF. The CDR3 DNA reads TGTGCCAGCAGCAGGGATGGCTACACCTTC.

This clonotype has just a few counts. This rearrangement joins TRBV4-1 to TRBJ2-7; possibly TRBD1 for D (6 bases). The CDR3 is made up of 16 amino acids. In germline, CDR1 is MGHRA, CDR2 YSYEKL. The ends were cut back, 11 bases at V and 3 bases at J, with 26 bases in the middle. This CDR3 reads CAGEREGDPRIYEQYV. The DNA for the CDR3 is TGCGCCGGAGAACGAGAGGGGGACCCCCGAATCTACGAGCAGTACGTC.

This chain links TRBV4-3 with TRBJ2-7; D is ambiguous. The CDR3 is 13 amino acids. The V end lost 0 bases, the J end lost 7 bases, and 10 bases lay between the germline ends. Germline-derived CDR1 and CDR2 are LGHNA and YSLEER. CDR3 DNA: TGCGCCAGCAGCCAAGAATCCTGGGGTGAGCAGTACTTC. The encoded protein is CASSQESWGEQYF.

The genes are TRBV6-2 or TRBV6-3 and TRBJ2-7; either TRBD1 or TRBD2 may supply D (5 bases each). Germline V gene data show CDR1 as MNHEY and CDR2 as SVGEGT. V lost 1 base and J lost 6, with 10 bases in between. The CDR3 runs to 13 residues. The DNA of the CDR3 is TGTGCCAGCAGTTACTACCGGGGCCTCGAGCAGTACGTC. It yields the protein CASSYYRGLEQYV.

This clonotype was seen more than once but under ten times. The chain joins TRBV6-6 to TRBJ2-7, with D hard to call. Trimming shortened V by 2 bases and J by 4 bases, and 12 bases separated the two germline ends. The CDR3 has 14 amino acids. Germline CDR1 MNHNY, CDR2 SVGAGI (reference sequence). CDR3 DNA sequence: TGTGCCAGCAGTTACCCACAGCAAGGTTACGAGCAGTACTTC. Translation gives CASSYPQQGYEQYF.

The chain employs TRBV5-1 and TRBJ2-3; D ambiguous. Germline-derived CDR1 and CDR2 are SGHRS and YFSETQ. The CDR3 contains 14 residues. V was shortened by 4 bases and J by 2 bases, with 11 bases between the two germline ends. Here the CDR3 DNA reads TGCGCCAGCAGCGTAGGACGGTCCACAGATACGCAGTATTTT. It specifies CASSVGRSTDTQYF. Full variable domain (outside the CDR3, taken from reference TRBV5-1 and TRBJ2-3): KAGVTQTPRYLIKTRGQQVTLSCSPISGHRSVSWYQQTPGQGLQFLFEYFSETQRNKGNFPGRFSGRQFSNSRSEMNVSTLELGDSALYLCASSVGRSTDTQYFGPGTRLTVL.

For the CDR3, the DNA is TGTGCCAGCAGCGCGGGGGTGGGCGGTATGAACACTGAAGCTTTCTTT. Translating gives CASSAGVGGMNTEAFF. V gene TRBV7-9 combines with J gene TRBJ1-1, with D possibly TRBD1 on 5 matching bases. The CDR3 has 16 amino acids. The germline CDR1 and CDR2 sequences are SEHNR and FQNEAQ (reference sequence). The ends were cut back, 5 bases at V and 0 bases at J, with 16 bases in the middle.

This clonotype was counted a few times. V usage is TRBV7-9 and J usage is TRBJ1-5, with TRBD1 as a possible D gene (5 bases). This CDR3 contains 16 residues. Trimming left V 0 bases short and J 3 bases short, with 12 bases between. Germline loops: CDR1 SEHNR, CDR2 FQNEAQ (reference sequence). CDR3 bases: TGTGCCAGCAGCTTAGCAGGGGCGGGCTCCAATCAGCCCCAGCATTTT. This translates into CASSLAGAGSNQPQHF.

This clonotype was counted a few times. The genes are TRBV5-6 and TRBJ2-5, with D possibly called TRBD1 or TRBD2 (5 bases each). The CDR3 sequence is 16 residues long. V gave up 4 bases and J gave up 1 base, with 17 bases separating them. Germline V gene sequence: CDR1 SGHDT, CDR2 YYEEEE. The CDR3 DNA sequence: TGTGCCAGCAGCCCGGTCGGGTTGGGACCCCAAGAGACCCAGTACTTC. Amino acids: CASSPVGLGPQETQYF.

The genes are TRBV5-1 and TRBJ2-2; no clear D. Trimming left V 4 bases short and J 1 base short, with 8 bases between. Germline V gene data show CDR1 as SGHRS and CDR2 as YFSETQ. The CDR3 runs to 14 residues. The CDR3 sequence is CASSGNLNTGELFF. The CDR3 DNA sequence: TGCGCCAGCAGCGGAAATTTGAACACCGGGGAGCTGTTTTTT.

The chain joins TRBV20-1 to TRBJ2-1, with no clear D. V dropped 5 bases and J dropped 2 bases, with 16 bases sitting between them. This CDR3 contains 15 residues. CDR1 is DFQATT and CDR2 is SNEGSKA in the germline V gene (reference sequence). The CDR3 sequence: CSAPPPRVPYNEQFF. The CDR3 DNA reads as TGCAGTGCTCCGCCCCCCCGGGTTCCCTACAATGAGCAGTTCTTC.

In its sample, this clonotype was seen a few times. This chain uses TRBV6-1 with TRBJ1-2, with 7 bases lining up with TRBD1. This CDR3 spans 15 amino acids. Germline V lookup: CDR1 MNHNS, CDR2 SASEGT. V shed 0 bases and J 2 bases; nucleotides not matched to a gene: 3. The CDR3 protein is CASSEATGPNYGYTF. The CDR3 region has the DNA TGTGCCAGCAGTGAAGCGACAGGGCCCAACTATGGCTACACCTTC.

This chain connects TRBV6-1 to TRBJ1-5; D gene unclear. V was shortened by 6 bases and J by 7 bases, with 7 bases between the two germline ends. The CDR3 runs 11 residues. Germline V gene sequence: CDR1 MNHNS, CDR2 SASEGT. CDR3 amino acids: CASRGLQPQHF. CDR3 in DNA: TGTGCCAGCAGGGGGTTGCAGCCCCAGCATTTT.